This T cell receptor beta chain originates from a study of early T cells in non-severe SARS-CoV-2 infection. Comment on this clonotype: The antigen is unknown.

The V gene's germline CDR1 is LGHNA and CDR2 YNFKEQ. This CDR3 is built from 16 residues. The junction had 4 bases not matched to a gene; V was cut back by 0 bases and J by 6 bases. Notes on the study in general: Database matching using VDJdb favored anti-spike CD8 responses, with private and CD4 specificities left missing.

TCRdb redid the calling of the 5' RACE reads with MiXCR, one entry per CDR3 protein. Found here are some 45,000 distinct CDR3 sequences, about 6% of them singletons; the top ten hold approximately 7.5%. The sequence came from an adult who was a healthcare worker with PCR-confirmed SARS-CoV-2 infection or an uninfected control (not recorded which). V is TRBV4-2 and J is TRBJ2-2; 10 bases align to TRBD2. Specimen: whole blood, collected at baseline. CDR3 loop: CASSQETSGVPGELFF. Here the CDR3 DNA reads TGTGCCAGCAGCCAAGAAACTAGCGGGGTCCCCGGGGAGCTGTTTTTT.